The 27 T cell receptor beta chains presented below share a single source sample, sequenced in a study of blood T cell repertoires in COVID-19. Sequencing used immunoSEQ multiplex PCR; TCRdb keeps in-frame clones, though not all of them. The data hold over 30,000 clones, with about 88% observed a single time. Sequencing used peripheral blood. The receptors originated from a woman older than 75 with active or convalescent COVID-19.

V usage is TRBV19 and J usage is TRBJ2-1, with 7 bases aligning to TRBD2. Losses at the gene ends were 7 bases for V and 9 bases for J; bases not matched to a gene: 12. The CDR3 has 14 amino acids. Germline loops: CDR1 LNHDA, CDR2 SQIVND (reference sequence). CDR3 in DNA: TGTGCCAGTAAAGTAGGGGTCAGCGGGGCTGAGCAGTTCTTC. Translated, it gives CASKVGVSGAEQFF. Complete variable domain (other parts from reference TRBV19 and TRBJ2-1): DGGITQSPKYLFRKEGQNVTLSCEQNLNHDAMYWYRQDPGQGLRLIYYSQIVNDFQKGDIAEGYSVSREKKESFPLTVTSAQKNPTAFYLCASKVGVSGAEQFFGPGTRLTVL.

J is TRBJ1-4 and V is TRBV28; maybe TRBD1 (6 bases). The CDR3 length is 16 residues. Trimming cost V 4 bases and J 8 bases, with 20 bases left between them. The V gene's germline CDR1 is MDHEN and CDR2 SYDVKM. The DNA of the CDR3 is TGTGCCAGCAGTTCGCTACAGGGAAGCGTACAGGAAAAACTGTTTTTT. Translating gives CASSSLQGSVQEKLFF.

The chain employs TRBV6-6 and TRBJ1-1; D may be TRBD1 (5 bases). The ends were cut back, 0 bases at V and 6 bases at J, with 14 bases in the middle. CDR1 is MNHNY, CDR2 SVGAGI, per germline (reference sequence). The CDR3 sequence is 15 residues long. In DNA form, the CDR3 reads TGTGCCAGCAGTTACTCTATATCCGGGACTGCTGAAGCTTTCTTT. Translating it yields CASSYSISGTAEAFF.

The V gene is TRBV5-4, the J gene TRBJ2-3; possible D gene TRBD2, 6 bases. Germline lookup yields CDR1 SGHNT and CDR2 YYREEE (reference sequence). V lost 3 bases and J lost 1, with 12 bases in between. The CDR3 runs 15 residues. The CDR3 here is CASSSTSFGTDTQYF. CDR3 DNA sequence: TGTGCCAGCAGCTCGACTAGTTTCGGCACAGATACGCAGTATTTT.

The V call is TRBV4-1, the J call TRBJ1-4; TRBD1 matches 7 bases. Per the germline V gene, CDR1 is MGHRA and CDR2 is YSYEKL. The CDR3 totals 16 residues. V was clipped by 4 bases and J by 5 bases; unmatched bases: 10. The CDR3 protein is CASSLAPGTVNEKLFF. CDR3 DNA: TGCGCCAGCAGCCTCGCCCCCGGGACAGTAAATGAAAAACTGTTTTTT.

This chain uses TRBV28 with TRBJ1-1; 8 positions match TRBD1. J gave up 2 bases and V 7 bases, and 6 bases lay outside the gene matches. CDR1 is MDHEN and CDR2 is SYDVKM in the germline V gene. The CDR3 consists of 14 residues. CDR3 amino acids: CASNRQGLNTEAFF. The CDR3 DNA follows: TGTGCCAGCAACAGACAGGGGCTTAACACTGAAGCTTTCTTT.

This CDR3 is CASSQSPNEKLFF. In DNA, the CDR3 is TGTGCCAGCTCACAGTCTCCTAATGAAAAACTGTTTTTT. V and J are TRBV6-5 and TRBJ1-4, with D uncertain. Germline CDR1 is MNHEY and CDR2 is SVGAGI. This CDR3 spans 13 amino acids. V was cut by 8 bases and J by 3 bases, with 10 bases left in between.

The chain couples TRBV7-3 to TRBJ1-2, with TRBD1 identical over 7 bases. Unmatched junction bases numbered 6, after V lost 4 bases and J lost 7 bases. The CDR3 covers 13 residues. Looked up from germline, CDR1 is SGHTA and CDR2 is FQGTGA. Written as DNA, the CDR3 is TGTGCCAGCAGCTGGTCAGGGGGAACTGGCTACACCTTC. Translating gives CASSWSGGTGYTF.

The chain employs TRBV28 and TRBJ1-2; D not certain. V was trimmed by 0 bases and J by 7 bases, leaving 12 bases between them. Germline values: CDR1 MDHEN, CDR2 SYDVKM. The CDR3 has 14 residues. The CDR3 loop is CASSLWVGLRGYTF. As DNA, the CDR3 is TGTGCCAGCAGTTTATGGGTTGGGCTGCGTGGCTACACCTTC.

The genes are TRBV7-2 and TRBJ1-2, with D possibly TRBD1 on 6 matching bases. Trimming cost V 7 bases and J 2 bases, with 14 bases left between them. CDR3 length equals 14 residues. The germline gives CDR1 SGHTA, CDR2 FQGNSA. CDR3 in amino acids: CASTSPGGNYGYTF. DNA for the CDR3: TGTGCCAGCACCTCTCCGGGGGGCAACTATGGCTACACCTTC.

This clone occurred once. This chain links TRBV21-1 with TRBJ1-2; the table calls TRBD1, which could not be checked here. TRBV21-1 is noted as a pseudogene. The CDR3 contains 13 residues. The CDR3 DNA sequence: TGTGCCAGCAGCCCCCGGGACAGGGACGGCTACACCTTC. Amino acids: CASSPRDRDGYTF.

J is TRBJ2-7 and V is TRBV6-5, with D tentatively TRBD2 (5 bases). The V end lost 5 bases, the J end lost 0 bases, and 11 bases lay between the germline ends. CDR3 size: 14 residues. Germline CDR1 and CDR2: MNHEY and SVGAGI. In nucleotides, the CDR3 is TGTGCCAGCAGTCTTCGACGGGACTCCTACGAGCAGTACTTC. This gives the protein CASSLRRDSYEQYF.

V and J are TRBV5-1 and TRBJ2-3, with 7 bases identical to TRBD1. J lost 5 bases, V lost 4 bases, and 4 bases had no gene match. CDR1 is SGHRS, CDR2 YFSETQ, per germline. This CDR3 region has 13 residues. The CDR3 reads CASSRGPGDTQYF. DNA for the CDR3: TGCGCCAGCAGCAGGGGGCCGGGAGATACGCAGTATTTT.

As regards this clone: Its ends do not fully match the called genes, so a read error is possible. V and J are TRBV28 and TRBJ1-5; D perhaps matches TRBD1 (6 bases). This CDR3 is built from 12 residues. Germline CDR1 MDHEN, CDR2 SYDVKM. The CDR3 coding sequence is TGTGCCAGCAGTAAACCTAACAGGGTTCTGAATTTT. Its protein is CASSKPNRVLNF. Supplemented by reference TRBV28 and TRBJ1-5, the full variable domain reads DVKVTQSSRYLVKRTGEKVFLECVQDMDHENMFWYRQDPGLGLRLIYFSYDVKMKEKGDIPEGYSVSREKKERFSLILESASTNQTSMYLCASSKPNRVLNFGDGTRLSIL.

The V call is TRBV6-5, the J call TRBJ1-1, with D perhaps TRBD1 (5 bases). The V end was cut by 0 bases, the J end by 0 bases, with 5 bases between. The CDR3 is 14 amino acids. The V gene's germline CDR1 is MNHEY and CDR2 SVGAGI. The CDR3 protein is CASSYSTVNTEAFF. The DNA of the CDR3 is TGTGCCAGCAGTTACTCGACAGTGAACACTGAAGCTTTCTTT.

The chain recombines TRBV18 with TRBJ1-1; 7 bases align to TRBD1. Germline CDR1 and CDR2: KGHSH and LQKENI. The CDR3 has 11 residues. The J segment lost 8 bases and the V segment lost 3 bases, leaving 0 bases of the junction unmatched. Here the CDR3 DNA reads TGTGCCAGCTCACCGGACAGGGAAGCTTTCTTT. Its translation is CASSPDREAFF.

CDR3 residues: CASSHGTSGGVTDTQYF. Here the CDR3 DNA reads TGTGCCAGCAGCCACGGGACTAGCGGGGGTGTCACAGATACGCAGTATTTT. This chain connects TRBV3-1 (or the pseudogene TRBV3-2) to TRBJ2-3; 14 nucleotides line up with TRBD2. This CDR3 contains 17 residues. Germline V gene lookup returns CDR1 LGHDT and CDR2 YNNKEL (reference sequence). V shed 3 bases, J shed 2 bases, and the junction held 4 bases outside the gene matches.

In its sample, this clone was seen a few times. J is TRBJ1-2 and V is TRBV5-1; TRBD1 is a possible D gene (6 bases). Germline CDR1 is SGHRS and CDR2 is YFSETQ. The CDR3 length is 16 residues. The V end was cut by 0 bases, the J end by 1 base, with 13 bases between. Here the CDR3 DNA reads TGCGCCAGCAGCTTGGTGGGGACACGGAATAACTATGGCTACACCTTC. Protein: CASSLVGTRNNYGYTF.

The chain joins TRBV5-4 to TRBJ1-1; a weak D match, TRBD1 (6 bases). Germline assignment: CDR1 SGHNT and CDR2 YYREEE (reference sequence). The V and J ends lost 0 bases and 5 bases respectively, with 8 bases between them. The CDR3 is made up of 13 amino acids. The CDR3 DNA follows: TGTGCCAGCAGCTTGGACAGGGTGACTGAAGCTTTCTTT. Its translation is CASSLDRVTEAFF.

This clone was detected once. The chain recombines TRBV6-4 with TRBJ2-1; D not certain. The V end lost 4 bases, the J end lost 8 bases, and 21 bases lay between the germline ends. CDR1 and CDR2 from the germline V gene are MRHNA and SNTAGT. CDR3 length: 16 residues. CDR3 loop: CASSVSAVTRVDEQFF. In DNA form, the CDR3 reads TGTGCCAGCAGTGTGTCCGCTGTCACCCGGGTTGATGAGCAGTTCTTC.

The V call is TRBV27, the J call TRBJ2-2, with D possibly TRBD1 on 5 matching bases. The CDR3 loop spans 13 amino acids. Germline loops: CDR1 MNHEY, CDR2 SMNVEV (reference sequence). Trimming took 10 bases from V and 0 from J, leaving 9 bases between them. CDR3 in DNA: TGTGCCACCGAGACAGCGAACACCGGGGAGCTGTTTTTT. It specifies CATETANTGELFF.

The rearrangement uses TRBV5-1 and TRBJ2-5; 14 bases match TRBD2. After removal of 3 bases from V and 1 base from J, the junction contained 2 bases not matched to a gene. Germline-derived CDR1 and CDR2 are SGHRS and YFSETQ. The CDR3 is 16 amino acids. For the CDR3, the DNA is TGCGCCAGCAGCTCCGGACTAGCGGGGGGCCAAGAGACCCAGTACTTC. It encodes CASSSGLAGGQETQYF.

CDR3 in amino acids: CASRTGIGYGYTF. Here the CDR3 DNA reads TGTGCCAGCCGAACAGGGATCGGGTATGGCTACACCTTC. The chain carries TRBV25-1 and TRBJ1-2, with D possibly TRBD1 on 6 matching bases. Germline values: CDR1 MGHDK, CDR2 SYGVNS. CDR3 length equals 13 residues. Trimming shortened V by 8 bases and J by 5 bases, and 15 bases separated the two germline ends.

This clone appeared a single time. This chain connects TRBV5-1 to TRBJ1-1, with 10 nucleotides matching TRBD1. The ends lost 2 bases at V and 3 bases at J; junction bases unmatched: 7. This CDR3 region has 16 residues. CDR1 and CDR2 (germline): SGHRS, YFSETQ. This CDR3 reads CASSLVPGQGYTEAFF. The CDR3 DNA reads TGCGCCAGCAGCTTAGTCCCGGGACAGGGGTACACTGAAGCTTTCTTT.

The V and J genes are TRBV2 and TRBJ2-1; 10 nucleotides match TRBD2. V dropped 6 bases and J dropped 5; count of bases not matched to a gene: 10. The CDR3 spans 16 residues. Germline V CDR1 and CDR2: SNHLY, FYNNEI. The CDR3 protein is CASRVGSSGGDNEQFF. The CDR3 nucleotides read TGTGCCAGCAGGGTCGGGTCTAGCGGGGGAGACAATGAGCAGTTCTTC.

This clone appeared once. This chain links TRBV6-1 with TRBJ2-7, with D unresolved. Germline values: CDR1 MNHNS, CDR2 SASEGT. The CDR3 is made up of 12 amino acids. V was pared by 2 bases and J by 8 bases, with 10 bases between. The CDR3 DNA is TGTGCCAGCAGTGAATGGGCTTCCAAGCAGTACTTC. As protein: CASSEWASKQYF.

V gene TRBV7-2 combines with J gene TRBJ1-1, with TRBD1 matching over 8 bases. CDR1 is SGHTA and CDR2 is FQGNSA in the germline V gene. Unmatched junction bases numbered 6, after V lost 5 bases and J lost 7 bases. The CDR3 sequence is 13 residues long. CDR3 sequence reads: CASSAQGASEAFF. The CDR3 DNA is TGTGCCAGCAGCGCCCAGGGGGCGAGTGAAGCTTTCTTT.